The 13 T cell receptor beta chains listed next were all sequenced from one sample in a study of cytomegalovirus exposure and HLA in healthy donors. Researchers ran the PCR with 60 Vbeta and 13 Jbeta primers. Using immunoSEQ multiplex PCR, the repertoire was profiled, and TCRdb retains in-frame clones only, with some absent. The table has 150,000 to 200,000 clones, around three quarters seen once; the top ten hold 5.7%. Material: PBMCs. These receptors originate from a man aged 40-50 years in good health and CMV-seronegative.

The chain employs TRBV12-5 and TRBJ1-2; 7 nucleotides agree with TRBD1. The CDR3 extends over 15 amino acids. The germline V gene encodes CDR1 LGHNT and CDR2 FRNRAP. The trim removed 1 base at V and 5 bases at J, leaving 7 bases unmatched. The CDR3 sequence: CASGLARGYEYGYTF. CDR3 coding DNA: TGTGCTAGTGGTTTGGCCAGGGGGTATGAATATGGCTACACCTTC.

The chain links TRBV19 to TRBJ2-5; the match to TRBD1 covers 11 bases. The last part of the DNA fits TRBJ2-7 better; the J call may be wrong. This CDR3 comprises 14 residues. Germline CDR1 and CDR2: LNHDA and SQIVND (reference sequence). The DNA of the CDR3 is TGTGCCAGCCAGCGGGGACAGGGGGCCTACGAGCAGTACTTC. Its protein product is CASQRGQGAYEQYF.

This clone was seen a single time. The chain has TRBV5-4 and TRBJ2-7, with TRBD2 matching 7 bases. V trimming: 2 bases; J trimming: 0 bases; junction bases outside the gene matches: 5. This CDR3 has 15 amino acids. CDR1 and CDR2 from the germline V gene are SGHNT and YYREEE (reference sequence). This chain's CDR3 is CASSLERGRSYEQYF. CDR3 in DNA: TGTGCCAGCAGCTTAGAGCGGGGCCGCTCCTACGAGCAGTACTTC.

The CDR3 protein is CASSFTAGRTDTQYF. CDR3 DNA sequence: TGTGCCAGCAGCTTTACGGCGGGCCGCACAGATACGCAGTATTTT. This chain joins TRBV7-9 and TRBJ2-3, with D perhaps matching TRBD2 (5 bases). The CDR3 loop spans 15 amino acids. The V end lost 3 bases, the J end lost 1 base, and 11 bases lay between the germline ends. Germline V lookup: CDR1 SEHNR, CDR2 FQNEAQ (reference sequence). Full variable domain (remainder filled in from reference TRBV7-9 and TRBJ2-3): DTGVSQNPRHKITKRGQNVTFRCDPISEHNRLYWYRQTLGQGPEFLTYFQNEAQLEKSRLLSDRFSAERPKGSFSTLEIQRTEQGDSAMYLCASSFTAGRTDTQYFGPGTRLTVL.

This clone appeared a single time. V is TRBV6-5 and J is TRBJ1-2, with 8 positions matching TRBD1. With 5 bases clipped from V and 0 bases from J, the junction kept 5 bases outside the gene matches. Germline lookup yields CDR1 MNHEY and CDR2 SVGAGI. The CDR3 consists of 15 residues. The DNA of the CDR3 is TGTGCCAGCAGTCGAGAGGGACAGGCTAACTATGGCTACACCTTC. Its translation is CASSREGQANYGYTF.

This chain connects TRBV19 to TRBJ1-5; D remains unclear. This CDR3 comprises 13 residues. V was trimmed by 3 bases and J by 3 bases, leaving 6 bases between them. The germline V gene has CDR1 LNHDA and CDR2 SQIVND (reference sequence). The CDR3 DNA reads as TGTGCCAGTAGTATGAGGGACAATCAGCCCCAGCATTTT. Encoded protein: CASSMRDNQPQHF. Looking up the rest from reference TRBV19 and TRBJ1-5 gives the full variable domain: DGGITQSPKYLFRKEGQNVTLSCEQNLNHDAMYWYRQDPGQGLRLIYYSQIVNDFQKGDIAEGYSVSREKKESFPLTVTSAQKNPTAFYLCASSMRDNQPQHFGDGTRLSIL.

The chain carries TRBV29-1 and TRBJ1-2; D ambiguous. Germline loops: CDR1 SQVTM, CDR2 ANQGSEA. V was shortened by 2 bases and J by 8 bases, with 9 bases between the two germline ends. This CDR3 comprises 11 residues. The CDR3 spells CSVEPGSGYTF. The DNA of the CDR3 is TGCAGCGTTGAACCCGGGAGCGGCTACACCTTC. The complete variable domain, with remaining parts taken from reference TRBV29-1 and TRBJ1-2, reads SAVISQKPSRDICQRGTSLTIQCQVDSQVTMMFWYRQQPGQSLTLIATANQGSEATYESGFVIDKFPISRPNLTFSTLTVSNMSPEDSSIYLCSVEPGSGYTFGSGTRLTVV.

The chain joins TRBV7-8 to TRBJ1-5; TRBD1 might be the D (5 bases). The germline CDR1 and CDR2 sequences are SGHVS and FQNEAQ. V was cut by 0 bases and J by 7 bases, with 13 bases left in between. The CDR3 contains 15 residues. CDR3 loop: CASSLALREGQPQHF. The CDR3 DNA reads as TGTGCCAGCAGCTTAGCGCTAAGGGAGGGGCAGCCCCAGCATTTT.

This chain uses TRBV5-4 with TRBJ2-7, with a possible D match to TRBD1 (6 bases). Germline values: CDR1 SGHNT, CDR2 YYREEE (reference sequence). Between the trimmed V and J ends, which lost 3 bases and 4 bases, there was a span of 14 bases. This CDR3 comprises 14 residues. The CDR3 region is CASSSGQNRYEQYF. In DNA form, the CDR3 reads TGTGCCAGCAGCTCTGGACAGAATAGATACGAGCAGTACTTC. Full variable domain (remainder filled in from reference TRBV5-4 and TRBJ2-7): ETGVTQSPTHLIKTRGQQVTLRCSSQSGHNTVSWYQQALGQGPQFIFQYYREEENGRGNFPPRFSGLQFPNYSSELNVNALELDDSALYLCASSSGQNRYEQYFGPGTRLTVT.

V and J are TRBV19 and TRBJ2-7; 8 nucleotides align to TRBD2. Germline V gene data show CDR1 as LNHDA and CDR2 as SQIVND (reference sequence). Trimming at V came to 2 bases and at J to 6 bases, leaving 0 bases not matched to a gene. The CDR3 contains 12 residues. CDR3 in amino acids: CASSILAGEQYF. The CDR3 DNA reads TGTGCCAGTAGTATACTAGCGGGCGAGCAGTACTTC.

The V gene is TRBV7-3, the J gene TRBJ2-3; D possibly corresponds to TRBD1 (5 bases). This CDR3 comprises 13 residues. Trimming shortened V by 1 base and J by 6 bases, and 8 bases separated the two germline ends. The germline CDR1 and CDR2 sequences are SGHTA and FQGTGA. CDR3 DNA sequence: TGTGCCAGCAGCTTAATGGGGCTGGATACGCAGTATTTT. Translated: CASSLMGLDTQYF.

Worth noting for this clone: Other DNA sequences of this sample code for an identical CDR3. The rearrangement uses TRBV7-9 and TRBJ2-3, with TRBD2 identical over 11 bases. Germline V gene sequence: CDR1 SEHNR, CDR2 FQNEAQ (reference sequence). This CDR3 has 16 amino acids. The V segment lost 2 bases and the J segment 0 bases; nucleotides outside the gene matches: 1. The CDR3 DNA reads TGTGCCAGCAGCTTATTAGCGGGGGGGAGCACAGATACGCAGTATTTT. This gives the protein CASSLLAGGSTDTQYF.

The chain employs TRBV9 and TRBJ1-1; 8 bases are a match to TRBD1. The CDR3 runs to 16 residues. Germline CDR1 reads SGDLS; CDR2 reads YYNGEE. The ends lost 0 bases at V and 4 bases at J; junction bases unmatched: 8. This chain's CDR3 is CASSVARTGRGTEAFF. The CDR3 DNA reads as TGTGCCAGCAGCGTAGCCCGGACAGGGAGGGGCACTGAAGCTTTCTTT. Variable domain in full (rest from reference TRBV9 and TRBJ1-1): DSGVTQTPKHLITATGQRVTLRCSPRSGDLSVYWYQQSLDQGLQFLIQYYNGEERAKGNILERFSAQQFPDLHSELNLSSLELGDSALYFCASSVARTGRGTEAFFGQGTRLTVV.